This TCR beta chain was captured in a study of blood T cell repertoires in COVID-19. Background on the study: Samples representing acute and convalescent COVID-19 were sourced from the United States, Italy and Spain. PBMCs, B-cell-depleted T cells, or T cells provided the cDNA or gDNA that made up the material.

Germline loops: CDR1 SGHRS, CDR2 YFSETQ. V lost 7 bases, J lost 0 bases, and 10 bases lay in between. This CDR3 has 13 residues. Methods used by the authors: It was from reference gene primer amplification that nucleated cell counts were estimated. TCRdb's table, derived via immunoSEQ multiplex PCR, lists solely in-frame clones and lacks some. V, J and clone size were drawn from that table, and D and trimming were deduced from the DNA. The table has about 120,000 clones, 88% seen once. The source is a human donor in a cohort sampled during active COVID-19. The chain recombines TRBV5-1 with TRBJ1-2; D perhaps matches TRBD1 (5 bases). The sample was peripheral blood. CDR3 sequence reads: CASGASPNYGYTF. The CDR3 DNA is TGCGCCAGCGGGGCGAGCCCTAACTATGGCTACACCTTC.